This T cell receptor beta chain comes out of a study of identifying expanded T cells in peripheral blood. Produced via immunoSEQ multiplex PCR; TCRdb's table is partial and in-frame only. The sample holds 80,000 to 90,000 clones, over 75% seen once. The CDR3 contains 15 residues. Germline values: CDR1 MNHEY, CDR2 SVGAGI. V lost 6 bases and J lost 1; bases outside the gene matches: 4. Collection occurred without any documented infections or immune events in donors. The study's findings and limits: Around 1.2 clones differed between technical replicates, versus approximately 17 and 20 over time. Across healthy donors, higher total template counts meant significantly greater roughly two-week count variance.

As concerns this clone: Its specificity is unknown.

The receptor's source is a person aged 18 to 75 in good health. This rearrangement joins TRBV6-5 to TRBJ2-7, with 12 bases matching TRBD2. Sequencing used blood. Here the CDR3 DNA reads TGTGCCAGCAGACGACTAGCGGGGGCTTCCTACGAGCAGTACTTC. As protein: CASRRLAGASYEQYF.